This TCR beta chain was recorded in a study of CD49a tissue-resident CD8 T cells in human skin (dated by TCRdb to the late 2010s). Regarding the complete study: The study examined tissue-resident memory CD8+ T cell subsets in human skin defined by CD49a, CD69 and CD103 expression.

V is shortened by 6 bases, J by 6 bases, and the region joining them spans 12 bases. CDR1 LNHDA and CDR2 SQIVND were looked up in the germline V gene (reference sequence). The CDR3 measures 13 amino acids from cysteine to phenylalanine. Only CDR3 DNA is held: 39 bases, read in frame from base 1. For 4 to 6 healthy donors, CD8+ T cells were sorted from blood, dermis and epidermis, and the TCR beta CDR3 regions of these cells were analysed. All TCR-sequenced donors were healthy individuals, and each provided both blood and skin samples. CD8+ T cell populations were isolated by sorting before TCR beta sequencing. As for this clone: This clone's antigen is unknown. Within one base of it there is no much larger clone, and no base qualities were kept.

The library relied on the immunoSEQ multiplex PCR assay. Per the source publication's procedure: TCR V beta family usage frequencies were compared across the sorted blood, dermal and epidermal CD8+ T cell populations. Held by TCRdb, this immuneACCESS table contains in-frame sequences only and omits some clones. Under half of the omission traces to an unresolved V gene where checked; the cause of the rest is unknown. V, J and clone size were drawn from that table, and D and trimming were deduced from the DNA. The sample records around 1,500 clones, just under 70% of which are singletons. The ten biggest clones cover about 40% of the sample.

This chain joins TRBV19 to TRBJ2-1; D gene: possibly TRBD1, on 5 matching bases. The sample comprised CLA- CD8+ effector memory T cells sorted from blood. This TCR came from a human donor in good health. The CDR3 protein sequence reads: CASSFGHLNEQFF. The DNA is as follows: TGTGCCAGTAGCTTCGGACATCTCAATGAGCAGTTCTTC. Reference TRBV19 and TRBJ2-1 genes cover what lies past the CDR3, so the full variable domain is DGGITQSPKYLFRKEGQNVTLSCEQNLNHDAMYWYRQDPGQGLRLIYYSQIVNDFQKGDIAEGYSVSREKKESFPLTVTSAQKNPTAFYLCASSFGHLNEQFFGPGTRLTVL.